This T cell receptor beta chain stems from a study of cytomegalovirus exposure and HLA in healthy donors. Study information: About 85 million unique TCRs from HLA-typed donors were held in an early release of data.

On this clone itself: An end of the junction does not agree with germline; a read error may underlie this.

60 Vbeta and 13 Jbeta primers were used in PCR. Produced via immunoSEQ multiplex PCR; TCRdb's table is partial and in-frame only. The sample yields hundreds of thousands of clones, approximately 70% seen once. This CDR3 contains 14 residues. The V gene's germline CDR1 is SGHRS and CDR2 YFSETQ. The chain has TRBV5-1 and TRBJ2-2; 8 positions agree with TRBD2. The receptor comes from a female donor in good health and CMV-seronegative. Sequencing was performed on PBMCs. CDR3: CATSRGGNTGELFF. The CDR3 region has the DNA TGCGCCACCAGCCGGGGGGGAAACACCGGGGAGCTGTTTTTT. Full variable domain (outside the CDR3, taken from reference TRBV5-1 and TRBJ2-2): KAGVTQTPRYLIKTRGQQVTLSCSPISGHRSVSWYQQTPGQGLQFLFEYFSETQRNKGNFPGRFSGRQFSNSRSEMNVSTLELGDSALYLCATSRGGNTGELFFGEGSRLTVL.